These 29 T cell receptor beta chains were sequenced from one sample in a study of blood T cells in healthy people across ages. A second PCR, run for roughly 7 to 11 cycles, used a sample-barcoded 5' primer plus a J-beta primer mix. TCRdb re-derived calls from the 5' RACE reads in MiXCR, one entry per CDR3 protein. Of 380,000 or so distinct CDR3 sequences detected, more than 45% appear once; the ten largest clones hold under 65%. The specimen sequenced was blood. The receptor set was obtained from a man in his fifties or sixties in good health.

The J gene is TRBJ1-2, the V gene TRBV5-1, with 11 bases aligning to TRBD1. J was trimmed by 7 bases and V by 0 bases; bases with no gene match: 5. The CDR3 length is 15 residues. Germline V lookup: CDR1 SGHRS, CDR2 YFSETQ. Here the CDR3 DNA reads TGCGCCAGCAGCTTGGCAGGGACAGGGGGAATTGGCTACACCTTC. This translates into CASSLAGTGGIGYTF. Complete variable domain (other parts from reference TRBV5-1 and TRBJ1-2): KAGVTQTPRYLIKTRGQQVTLSCSPISGHRSVSWYQQTPGQGLQFLFEYFSETQRNKGNFPGRFSGRQFSNSRSEMNVSTLELGDSALYLCASSLAGTGGIGYTFGSGTRLTVV.

The genes are TRBV20-1 and TRBJ2-1; no clear D gene. In germline, CDR1 is DFQATT, CDR2 SNEGSKA (reference sequence). The V and J ends lost 3 bases and 0 bases respectively, with 12 bases between them. The CDR3 loop spans 15 amino acids. The CDR3 region has the DNA TGCAGTGCTAGGCCCACAGAGAGCTCCTACAATGAGCAGTTCTTC. It codes for CSARPTESSYNEQFF.

The chain has TRBV21-1 and TRBJ1-2. TRBV21-1 is deemed a pseudogene. This CDR3 has 17 residues. The CDR3 reads CASSNLRPGTKNYGYTF. The CDR3 nucleotides are TGTGCCAGCAGCAACTTACGACCGGGAACTAAGAACTATGGCTACACCTTC.

The J gene is TRBJ2-3, the V gene TRBV29-1; perhaps TRBD1 as D (5 bases). CDR1 is SQVTM, CDR2 ANQGSEA, per germline. The ends were cut back, 1 base at V and 0 bases at J, with 8 bases in the middle. CDR3 length: 14 residues. The chain's CDR3 is CSVEGRASTDTQYF. For the CDR3, the DNA is TGCAGCGTTGAAGGCAGGGCTAGCACAGATACGCAGTATTTT.

This chain links TRBV5-1 with TRBJ2-2; no clear D gene. Looked up from germline, CDR1 is SGHRS and CDR2 is YFSETQ. The CDR3 runs to 16 residues. Trimming took 2 bases from V and 4 from J, leaving 15 bases between them. CDR3 sequence reads: CASSFRETPITGELFF. For the CDR3, the DNA is TGCGCCAGCAGCTTTCGTGAGACACCCATCACCGGGGAGCTGTTTTTT.

The genes are TRBV2 and TRBJ1-4; D ambiguous. V lost 0 bases to trimming and J lost 10 bases, with 12 bases between them. This CDR3 is built from 14 residues. Germline assignment: CDR1 SNHLY and CDR2 FYNNEI. The CDR3 loop reads CASSEAGRAGKLFF. The DNA of the CDR3 is TGTGCCAGCAGTGAAGCGGGAAGGGCGGGAAAACTGTTTTTT.

This clonotype was picked up a small number of times. V and J are TRBV28 and TRBJ2-3, with TRBD2 matching 10 bases. The trim removed 6 bases at V and 2 bases at J, leaving 14 bases unmatched. Germline CDR1 is MDHEN and CDR2 is SYDVKM. CDR3 size: 18 residues. In nucleotides, the CDR3 is TGTGCCAGCAGGTCCCTCTTAGCGGGAGGAGGGTACACAGATACGCAGTATTTT. Protein: CASRSLLAGGGYTDTQYF.

A few counts support this clonotype. The rearrangement uses TRBV9 and TRBJ2-5, with 9 bases matching TRBD1. The J call is uncertain, as TRBJ2-7 better fits the DNA end. The CDR3 loop spans 14 amino acids. Germline CDR1 reads SGDLS; CDR2 reads YYNGEE. The CDR3 bases are TGTGCCAGCAGCGTAGGACAGGGGGTGGGCGAGCAGTACTTC. Translation: CASSVGQGVGEQYF.

The sample holds one count of this clonotype. V usage is TRBV5-1 and J usage is TRBJ2-5, with 7 positions matching TRBD2. CDR3 size: 15 residues. The J segment lost 5 bases and the V segment lost 3 bases, leaving 10 bases of the junction unmatched. CDR1 SGHRS and CDR2 YFSETQ come from the germline V gene. CDR3 region: CASSSGSGNRETQYF. The DNA of the CDR3 is TGCGCCAGCAGCTCCGGGAGCGGGAATAGGGAGACCCAGTACTTC.

This clonotype was observed a few times. This sequence joins TRBV13 and TRBJ2-4; D unclear. The V gene lost 0 bases and the J gene lost 9 bases, with 12 bases spanning the gap. Per germline, CDR1 PRHDT and CDR2 FYEKMQ (reference sequence). CDR3 size: 14 residues. The CDR3 coding sequence is TGTGCCAGCAGCTTAGGACGGACCGCCGGCATTCAGTACTTC. It encodes CASSLGRTAGIQYF. The entire variable domain, with the rest obtained from reference TRBV13 and TRBJ2-4, is as follows: AAGVIQSPRHLIKEKRETATLKCYPIPRHDTVYWYQQGPGQDPQFLISFYEKMQSDKGSIPDRFSAQQFSDYHSELNMSSLELGDSALYFCASSLGRTAGIQYFGAGTRLSVL.

V is TRBV4-3 and J is TRBJ1-2; D is unclear. This CDR3 comprises 14 residues. V was trimmed by 1 base and J by 6 bases, leaving 12 bases between them. Germline V gene data show CDR1 as LGHNA and CDR2 as YSLEER. In DNA form, the CDR3 reads TGCGCCAGCAGCCAAGGACCCAGACGGGATGGCTACACCTTC. This encodes CASSQGPRRDGYTF.

The chain carries TRBV30 and TRBJ1-2, with D hard to call. V lost 4 bases to trimming and J lost 1 base, with 7 bases between them. Germline assignment: CDR1 GTSNPN and CDR2 SVGIG (reference sequence). This CDR3 has 12 residues. The CDR3 DNA reads TGTGCCTGGACACGGAATAACTATGGCTACACCTTC. It encodes CAWTRNNYGYTF.

There are a few counts of this clonotype. The chain uses TRBV6-4 and TRBJ1-1; maybe TRBD1 (5 bases). V was pared by 7 bases and J by 5 bases, with 17 bases between. Germline V gene data show CDR1 as MRHNA and CDR2 as SNTAGT. This CDR3 has 14 residues. This chain's CDR3 is CASTTRAEGTEAFF. The DNA for the CDR3 is TGTGCCAGCACAACCAGGGCTGAGGGTACTGAAGCTTTCTTT.

This clonotype was detected once. V and J are TRBV7-2 and TRBJ2-1; D ambiguous. TRBJ2-7 matches the DNA end more closely, so the J call is doubtful. Germline V gene data show CDR1 as SGHTA and CDR2 as FQGNSA. There are 16 residues in the CDR3. The CDR3 sequence is CASSLDSTPLYNEQYF. The CDR3 nucleotides are TGTGCCAGCAGCTTAGACTCTACCCCTCTGTACAATGAGCAGTACTTC.

The chain combines TRBV3-1 with TRBJ2-4, with 15 bases fitting TRBD2. Germline loops: CDR1 LGHDT, CDR2 YNNKEL (reference sequence). With V trimmed by 3 bases and J by 7 bases, 1 base remained unmatched. There are 15 residues in the CDR3. The CDR3 bases are TGTGCCAGCAGCCATGGACTAGCGGGAGGGAACATTCAGTACTTC. Its protein is CASSHGLAGGNIQYF.

This clonotype has only one observation. As DNA, the CDR3 is TGTGCCAGCAGCGTGGCGGTTTCGTGGCCTGAGCAGTTCTTC. Residues: CASSVAVSWPEQFF. The rearrangement joins TRBV7-2 to TRBJ2-1; no definite D call. Trimming removed 5 bases from V and 9 bases from J, with 17 bases in between. The CDR3 runs 14 residues. The germline CDR1 and CDR2 sequences are SGHTA and FQGNSA.

This clonotype was observed a few times. The chain couples TRBV20-1 to TRBJ1-2, with D possibly being TRBD1 (5 bases). Trimming shortened V by 0 bases and J by 7 bases, and 12 bases separated the two germline ends. The germline gives CDR1 DFQATT, CDR2 SNEGSKA (reference sequence). The CDR3 extends over 13 amino acids. CDR3 in amino acids: CSARDEGTFGYTF. The CDR3 region has the DNA TGCAGTGCTAGAGACGAAGGGACGTTTGGCTACACCTTC.

For this clonotype: One end of the junction is discordant with germline, which a read error may explain. The V gene is TRBV29-1, the J gene TRBJ2-3; 13 nucleotides align to TRBD2. Germline assignment: CDR1 SQVTM and CDR2 ANQGSEA. This CDR3 has 16 amino acids. CDR3 region: CNVGGTSGMGADTQYF. CDR3 sequence (DNA): TGCAACGTTGGGGGGACTAGCGGGATGGGCGCAGATACGCAGTATTTT.

The chain has TRBV28 and TRBJ1-4; D is possibly TRBD1 (6 bases). V lost 3 bases and J 8 bases, leaving 13 bases between the germline ends. Germline CDR1 MDHEN, CDR2 SYDVKM. The CDR3 length is 14 residues. CDR3 sequence: CASSLGTRGEKLFF. The CDR3 region has the DNA TGTGCCAGCAGTTTGGGGACAAGAGGGGAAAAACTGTTTTTT.

V and J are TRBV20-1 and TRBJ2-1, with D tentatively TRBD2 (6 bases). The germline V and J ends were trimmed by 5 bases and 2 bases, with 16 bases remaining between them. Germline assignment: CDR1 DFQATT and CDR2 SNEGSKA (reference sequence). This CDR3 spans 15 amino acids. CDR3 region: CSAYQTSNPYNEQFF. In nucleotides, the CDR3 is TGCAGTGCTTACCAAACTAGCAACCCCTACAATGAGCAGTTCTTC.

J is TRBJ2-3 and V is TRBV5-1; TRBD2 matches at 7 bases. Losses at the gene ends were 4 bases for V and 2 bases for J; bases not matched to a gene: 7. The germline V gene encodes CDR1 SGHRS and CDR2 YFSETQ. The CDR3 consists of 15 residues. Here the CDR3 DNA reads TGCGCCAGCAGCAGATCGGGGGGTACCACAGATACGCAGTATTTT. It yields the protein CASSRSGGTTDTQYF.

The chain recombines TRBV28 with TRBJ1-3; no reliable D call. Looked up from germline, CDR1 is MDHEN and CDR2 is SYDVKM. The CDR3 totals 13 residues. V dropped 8 bases and J dropped 8 bases, with 16 bases sitting between them. The CDR3 loop reads CASRGSPKYTIYF. DNA of the CDR3: TGTGCCAGCCGCGGGAGCCCTAAGTACACCATATATTTT.

The chain links TRBV14 to TRBJ2-3; 8 nucleotides align to TRBD2. The CDR3 is 15 amino acids. Germline CDR1 is SGHDN and CDR2 is FVKESK. The J segment lost 8 bases and the V segment lost 2 bases, leaving 9 bases of the junction unmatched. This CDR3 is CASSQYKAGVPTQYF. The CDR3 nucleotides are TGTGCCAGCAGCCAATATAAAGCGGGGGTGCCTACGCAGTATTTT.

CDR3 protein: CSAWNSGANVLTF. CDR3 sequence (DNA): TGCAGTGCTTGGAACTCTGGGGCCAACGTCCTGACTTTC. The genes are TRBV20-1 and TRBJ2-6, with D unclear. Deletions cut 5 bases from V and 0 bases from J, with 5 bases between. This CDR3 is built from 13 residues. The germline V gene has CDR1 DFQATT and CDR2 SNEGSKA (reference sequence).

This clonotype was seen more than once but under ten times. The chain is built from TRBV20-1 and TRBJ2-7, with TRBD1 identical over 9 bases. The CDR3 runs to 14 residues. Germline V gene lookup returns CDR1 DFQATT and CDR2 SNEGSKA (reference sequence). The V gene end was trimmed by 6 bases and the J gene end by 4 bases; junction bases not matched to a gene: 10. CDR3: CSAESGQGLYEQYF. For the CDR3, the DNA is TGCAGTGCCGAGTCGGGACAGGGCCTGTACGAGCAGTACTTC.

This clonotype was recorded a few times. The chain recombines TRBV7-2 with TRBJ2-5; tentative D call: TRBD2 (6 bases). Germline V CDR1 and CDR2: SGHTA, FQGNSA. The V and J ends lost 4 bases and 2 bases respectively, with 14 bases between them. The CDR3 consists of 15 residues. The CDR3 DNA reads as TGTGCCAGCAGCTCTAGGAGGGTCAGGCAAGAGACCCAGTACTTC. Translating it yields CASSSRRVRQETQYF.

This clonotype showed up just a few times. J is TRBJ2-7 and V is TRBV7-2; D not resolved. Germline-derived CDR1 and CDR2 are SGHTA and FQGNSA. The CDR3 loop spans 14 amino acids. The germline V and J ends were trimmed by 4 bases and 8 bases, with 18 bases remaining between them. CDR3 residues: CASSSPTRSFKQYF. CDR3 DNA sequence: TGTGCCAGCAGCTCCCCGACCCGGTCCTTTAAGCAGTACTTC.

The chain recombines TRBV7-2 with TRBJ1-5, with D hard to call. There are 14 residues in the CDR3. Germline V gene data show CDR1 as SGHTA and CDR2 as FQGNSA. V dropped 1 base and J dropped 3 bases, with 7 bases sitting between them. CDR3 DNA sequence: TGTGCCAGCAGCTTAGAGAGGGCCAATCAGCCCCAGCATTTT. Translation gives CASSLERANQPQHF.

The chain couples TRBV2 to TRBJ2-3, with 12 bases identical to TRBD2. This CDR3 is built from 14 residues. Trimming at V came to 6 bases and at J to 6 bases, leaving 4 bases not matched to a gene. Per germline, CDR1 SNHLY and CDR2 FYNNEI. CDR3 sequence: CASSRTSGADTQYF. The CDR3, as DNA: TGTGCCAGCAGCCGGACTAGCGGGGCGGATACGCAGTATTTT.